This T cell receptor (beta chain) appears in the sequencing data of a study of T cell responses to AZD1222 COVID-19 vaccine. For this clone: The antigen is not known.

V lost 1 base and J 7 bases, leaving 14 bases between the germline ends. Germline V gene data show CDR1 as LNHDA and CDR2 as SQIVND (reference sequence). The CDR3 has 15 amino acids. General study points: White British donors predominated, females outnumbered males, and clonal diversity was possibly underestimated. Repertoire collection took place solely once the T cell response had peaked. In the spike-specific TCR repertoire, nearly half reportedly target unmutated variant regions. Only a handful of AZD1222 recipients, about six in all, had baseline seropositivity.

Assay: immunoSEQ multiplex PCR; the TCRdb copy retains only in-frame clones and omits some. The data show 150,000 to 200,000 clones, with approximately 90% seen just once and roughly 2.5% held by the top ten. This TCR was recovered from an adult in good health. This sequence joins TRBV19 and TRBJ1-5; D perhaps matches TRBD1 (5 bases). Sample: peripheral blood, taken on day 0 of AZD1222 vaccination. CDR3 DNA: TGTGCCAGTAGTATAGGCGGGACCTCCGGGCAGCCCCAGCATTTT. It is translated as CASSIGGTSGQPQHF. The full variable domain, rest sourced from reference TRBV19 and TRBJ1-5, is DGGITQSPKYLFRKEGQNVTLSCEQNLNHDAMYWYRQDPGQGLRLIYYSQIVNDFQKGDIAEGYSVSREKKESFPLTVTSAQKNPTAFYLCASSIGGTSGQPQHFGDGTRLSIL.